The 30 T cell receptor beta chains below were found in one sample sequenced in a study of T cell changes during pregnancy in multiple sclerosis. Using immunoSEQ multiplex PCR, the repertoire was profiled, and TCRdb retains in-frame clones only, with some absent. The repertoire includes about 60,000 clones, around 96% of them detected once, and 2% to 2.5% sits in the top ten. The material was CD8+ T cells from peripheral blood mononuclear cells, obtained after pregnancy. Receptor source: a female donor with multiple sclerosis, enrolled in a pregnancy study.

V gene TRBV27 combines with J gene TRBJ2-7; D gene unclear. CDR1 and CDR2 from the germline V gene are MNHEY and SMNVEV (reference sequence). V was cut by 4 bases and J by 0 bases, with 10 bases left in between. This CDR3 region has 14 residues. DNA for the CDR3: TGTGCCAGCAGTTCGACACCTTTCTCCTACGAGCAGTACTTC. Protein sequence: CASSSTPFSYEQYF.

This chain joins TRBV15 and TRBJ2-7; 8 positions match TRBD2. The CDR3 consists of 13 residues. Germline V gives CDR1 LNHNV, CDR2 YYDKDF (reference sequence). The junction had 5 bases not matched to a gene; V was cut back by 6 bases and J by 4 bases. The CDR3 is CATSTSGAYEQYF. The CDR3 DNA follows: TGTGCCACCAGTACTAGCGGAGCATACGAGCAGTACTTC.

CDR3 amino acids: CASSSIGTGYYGYTF. DNA for the CDR3: TGTGCCAGCAGTTCCATCGGGACAGGGTACTATGGCTACACCTTC. J is TRBJ1-2 and V is TRBV6-5; 9 bases align to TRBD1. The CDR3 loop spans 15 amino acids. Trimming took 4 bases from V and 3 from J; bases not matched to a gene: 6. Germline assignment: CDR1 MNHEY and CDR2 SVGAGI.

The chain carries TRBV27 and TRBJ2-7; 7 bases agree with TRBD1. The junction had 6 bases not matched to a gene; V was cut back by 6 bases and J by 4 bases. The CDR3 totals 13 residues. Germline CDR1 MNHEY, CDR2 SMNVEV (reference sequence). CDR3 in amino acids: CASSPDRAYEQYF. In nucleotides, the CDR3 is TGTGCCAGCAGCCCCGACAGGGCGTACGAGCAGTACTTC.

The chain joins TRBV9 to TRBJ2-2, with 7 bases identical to TRBD2. The V segment lost 3 bases and the J segment 1 base; nucleotides outside the gene matches: 9. CDR3 length: 17 residues. Germline assignment: CDR1 SGDLS and CDR2 YYNGEE. The CDR3 loop reads CASSGPRERENTGELFF. CDR3 DNA: TGTGCCAGCAGCGGACCCCGCGAGCGGGAGAACACCGGGGAGCTGTTTTTT.

V and J are TRBV9 and TRBJ2-1; the D is unclear. Germline V lookup: CDR1 SGDLS, CDR2 YYNGEE. V lost 0 bases to trimming and J lost 3 bases, with 10 bases between them. This CDR3 contains 15 residues. CDR3 bases: TGTGCCAGCAGCGTAGGTGGCAGAAACTACAATGAGCAGTTCTTC. It encodes CASSVGGRNYNEQFF.

The chain is built from TRBV6-6 and TRBJ2-7; the D gene is possibly TRBD1 (6 bases). Trimming pared 4 bases from V and 1 base from J, leaving 17 bases between. The germline V gene has CDR1 MNHNY and CDR2 SVGAGI (reference sequence). CDR3 length equals 16 residues. The CDR3 sequence is CASSSRTDLTSYEQYF. The CDR3 DNA reads TGTGCCAGCAGTTCTCGGACAGACCTGACGTCCTACGAGCAGTACTTC.

This chain joins TRBV2 and TRBJ2-7; weak D call: TRBD2 (8 bases). CDR1 is SNHLY, CDR2 FYNNEI, per germline. V lost 8 bases and J lost 3, with 17 bases in between. The CDR3 sequence is 14 residues long. As DNA, the CDR3 is TGTGCCAGCTTCGGGAGGGACAGTCTCTACGAGCAGTACTTC. This translates into CASFGRDSLYEQYF.

The J gene is TRBJ1-5, the V gene TRBV19, with TRBD1 as a possible D gene (6 bases). The CDR3 is 15 amino acids. Per germline, CDR1 LNHDA and CDR2 SQIVND (reference sequence). Trimming took 5 bases from V and 0 from J, leaving 11 bases between them. CDR3 DNA sequence: TGTGCCAGTAGTCCGGGACATTTTAGCAATCAGCCCCAGCATTTT. Translation: CASSPGHFSNQPQHF.

The chain links TRBV2 to TRBJ2-7; 7 nucleotides align to TRBD2. Unmatched junction bases numbered 14, after V lost 8 bases and J lost 7 bases. There are 14 residues in the CDR3. Germline-derived CDR1 and CDR2 are SNHLY and FYNNEI. The CDR3: CASETGTTSGEQYF. In DNA form, the CDR3 reads TGTGCCAGCGAGACCGGGACTACCTCCGGGGAGCAGTACTTC.

The V call is TRBV7-3, the J call TRBJ2-1; 12 bases agree with TRBD2. Trimming removed 1 base from V and 7 bases from J; junction bases left unmatched: 2. CDR3 size: 15 residues. CDR1 SGHTA and CDR2 FQGTGA come from the germline V gene. The CDR3: CASSLIGTSGNEQFF. DNA for the CDR3: TGTGCCAGCAGCTTAATTGGGACTAGCGGGAATGAGCAGTTCTTC. Supplemented by reference TRBV7-3 and TRBJ2-1, the full variable domain reads GAGVSQTPSNKVTEKGKYVELRCDPISGHTALYWYRQSLGQGPEFLIYFQGTGAADDSGLPNDRFFAVRPEGSVSTLKIQRTERGDSAVYLCASSLIGTSGNEQFFGPGTRLTVL.

This clone has only one observation. The J gene is TRBJ2-7, the V gene TRBV9; 11 positions agree with TRBD1. Germline V gives CDR1 SGDLS, CDR2 YYNGEE. The CDR3 sequence is 16 residues long. J lost 4 bases, V lost 2 bases, and 8 bases had no gene match. CDR3 DNA sequence: TGTGCCAGCAGCGTTCGAGGGGACAGGGGGTTGTACGAGCAGTACTTC. This gives the protein CASSVRGDRGLYEQYF.

The V and J genes are TRBV7-9 and TRBJ2-1; 11 bases are shared with TRBD2. V gave up 7 bases and J gave up 4 bases; unmatched junction bases: 3. In germline, CDR1 is SEHNR, CDR2 FQNEAQ (reference sequence). There are 14 residues in the CDR3. The CDR3 coding sequence is TGTGCCAGCACCGGACTAGCGGGTTACAATGAGCAGTTCTTC. Amino acids: CASTGLAGYNEQFF.

The V and J genes are TRBV7-9 and TRBJ2-1; the match to TRBD2 covers 13 bases. The CDR3 is 14 residues long. V shed 5 bases and J 9 bases; nucleotides not matched to a gene: 4. The germline CDR1 and CDR2 sequences are SEHNR and FQNEAQ (reference sequence). The CDR3 DNA sequence: TGTGCCAGCAGCATGGGACTAGCGGGACTTGAGCAGTTCTTC. Translated, it gives CASSMGLAGLEQFF.

The rearrangement links TRBV19 to TRBJ2-7, with 8 bases that match TRBD2. With 3 bases clipped from V and 2 bases from J, the junction kept 3 bases outside the gene matches. CDR1 LNHDA and CDR2 SQIVND come from the germline V gene (reference sequence). The CDR3 is 14 residues long. The CDR3 DNA sequence: TGTGCCAGTAGTATGGCGGGGGGAGCCTACGAGCAGTACTTC. Translating it yields CASSMAGGAYEQYF.

The DNA of the CDR3 is TGTGCCAGCACTTATGAGGGAGGCGCCCCCAGTGAGCAGTTCTTC. Residues: CASTYEGGAPSEQFF. The genes are TRBV2 and TRBJ2-1; D may be TRBD2 (6 bases). Germline CDR1 is SNHLY and CDR2 is FYNNEI. The germline V and J ends were trimmed by 7 bases and 9 bases, with 22 bases remaining between them. The CDR3 runs to 15 residues.

The V gene is TRBV12-1, the J gene TRBJ1-1; TRBD1, as called in the table, went unchecked against the DNA. TRBV12-1 is classified as a pseudogene. The CDR3 spans 16 residues. Written as DNA, the CDR3 is TGTGCCAGCTATATGGCAGGGGATTTGTTGAACACTGAAGCTTTCTTT. As protein: CASYMAGDLLNTEAFF.

J is TRBJ2-3 and V is TRBV7-9; D is perhaps TRBD2 (6 bases). The CDR3 spans 17 residues. Deletions cut 4 bases from V and 5 bases from J, with 22 bases between. Germline-derived CDR1 and CDR2 are SEHNR and FQNEAQ (reference sequence). CDR3 sequence (DNA): TGTGCCAGCAGCTCCCTCCGGGTAGCGGATGAGAAAGATACGCAGTATTTT. Translating gives CASSSLRVADEKDTQYF.

The chain couples TRBV2 to TRBJ2-7; weak D call: TRBD2 (6 bases). The germline CDR1 and CDR2 sequences are SNHLY and FYNNEI. Trimming took 0 bases from V and 4 from J, leaving 7 bases between them. The CDR3 runs to 13 residues. CDR3 sequence reads: CASSEAAGYEQYF. The CDR3 region has the DNA TGTGCCAGCAGTGAAGCCGCGGGGTACGAGCAGTACTTC.

CDR3 loop: CASSRGDEQFF. The CDR3 bases are TGTGCCAGCAGCAGGGGTGATGAGCAGTTCTTC. This chain joins TRBV2 and TRBJ2-1; TRBD1 is a possible D gene (6 bases). Germline assignment: CDR1 SNHLY and CDR2 FYNNEI. CDR3 length: 11 residues. Trimming pared 6 bases from V and 8 bases from J, leaving 8 bases between.

V is TRBV13 and J is TRBJ1-2, with a weak D call TRBD1 (6 bases). V dropped 3 bases and J dropped 13 bases, with 15 bases sitting between them. Germline values: CDR1 PRHDT, CDR2 FYEKMQ (reference sequence). This CDR3 comprises 12 residues. The CDR3 DNA reads TGTGCCAGCAGCTTGCAGGGGCGCGTATCCACCTTC. The encoded protein is CASSLQGRVSTF.

This clone was picked up one time. The chain employs TRBV27 and TRBJ2-1; 9 bases line up with TRBD2. CDR1 is MNHEY, CDR2 SMNVEV, per germline (reference sequence). Unmatched junction bases numbered 7, after V lost 5 bases and J lost 2 bases. CDR3 length: 16 amino acids. CDR3 protein: CASSTSSGDAYNEQFF. The DNA for the CDR3 is TGTGCCAGCAGTACCTCTAGCGGGGATGCCTACAATGAGCAGTTCTTC.

The J gene is TRBJ1-1, the V gene TRBV7-3, with D perhaps matching TRBD1 (5 bases). Germline V gene data show CDR1 as SGHTA and CDR2 as FQGTGA. V lost 1 base and J 7 bases, leaving 10 bases between the germline ends. The CDR3 covers 13 residues. The CDR3 sequence: CASSLRPGGEAFF. The CDR3 coding sequence is TGTGCCAGCAGCTTAAGACCGGGGGGTGAAGCTTTCTTT. The variable domain in full, completed from reference TRBV7-3 and TRBJ1-1, reads GAGVSQTPSNKVTEKGKYVELRCDPISGHTALYWYRQSLGQGPEFLIYFQGTGAADDSGLPNDRFFAVRPEGSVSTLKIQRTERGDSAVYLCASSLRPGGEAFFGQGTRLTVV.

The V gene is TRBV27, the J gene TRBJ2-1; tentative D call: TRBD1 (5 bases). The germline gives CDR1 MNHEY, CDR2 SMNVEV (reference sequence). This CDR3 contains 13 residues. The V gene lost 6 bases and the J gene lost 6 bases, with 12 bases spanning the gap. This chain's CDR3 is CASRDSLANEQFF. The CDR3 nucleotides are TGTGCCAGCAGAGACAGTCTGGCCAATGAGCAGTTCTTC.

The V gene is TRBV7-9, the J gene TRBJ2-7; perhaps TRBD2 as D (5 bases). The V end was cut by 4 bases, the J end by 1 base, with 20 bases between. This CDR3 spans 17 amino acids. CDR1 and CDR2 from the germline V gene are SEHNR and FQNEAQ (reference sequence). CDR3 coding DNA: TGTGCCAGCAGCTCCTTTGTGGACGGAGGAATATCCTACGAGCAGTACTTC. Translating gives CASSSFVDGGISYEQYF.

The chain joins TRBV28 to TRBJ2-1; a possible D gene is TRBD2 (5 bases). CDR3 size: 14 residues. CDR1 MDHEN and CDR2 SYDVKM come from the germline V gene. The V end lost 3 bases, the J end lost 7 bases, and 13 bases lay between the germline ends. CDR3 nucleotide sequence: TGTGCCAGCAGTTTTCGCGGACTCATAAATGAGCAGTTCTTC. Translating gives CASSFRGLINEQFF.

In its sample, this clone was seen once. The rearrangement joins TRBV15 to TRBJ2-7; 10 bases fit TRBD2. J gave up 10 bases and V 6 bases, and 6 bases lay outside the gene matches. CDR1 is LNHNV, CDR2 YYDKDF, per germline (reference sequence). This CDR3 has 12 amino acids. The CDR3 spells CATSASGSVQYF. In nucleotides, the CDR3 is TGTGCCACCAGTGCTAGCGGGAGTGTTCAGTACTTC.

The genes are TRBV4-2 and TRBJ2-2; 10 bases fit TRBD2. This CDR3 has 17 amino acids. V was pared by 4 bases and J by 4 bases, with 9 bases of the junction left unmatched. CDR1 is LGHNA and CDR2 is YNFKEQ in the germline V gene. CDR3 in amino acids: CASSLRPGLASTGELFF. In DNA form, the CDR3 reads TGTGCCAGCAGCCTTCGACCGGGACTAGCGAGCACCGGGGAGCTGTTTTTT.

V usage is TRBV4-1 and J usage is TRBJ2-7; maybe TRBD2 (6 bases). The CDR3 is 13 residues long. From germline, CDR1 is MGHRA and CDR2 YSYEKL. Trimming left V 1 base short and J 6 bases short, with 10 bases between. DNA of the CDR3: TGCGCCAGCAGCCAAGTAGGAGGGCCCGAGCAGTACTTC. Its protein is CASSQVGGPEQYF.

The V gene is TRBV28, the J gene TRBJ1-1; D not certain. V dropped 4 bases and J dropped 2 bases, with 14 bases sitting between them. The CDR3 runs to 15 residues. From germline, CDR1 is MDHEN and CDR2 SYDVKM. The CDR3 loop is CASSWPYKPNTEAFF. CDR3 bases: TGTGCCAGCAGTTGGCCGTACAAACCTAACACTGAAGCTTTCTTT.